This is a list of T cell receptor beta chains from one sample in a study of beta chain features in type 1 diabetes. Only in-frame clones appear in the TCRdb table, and some are missing; sequencing was by immunoSEQ multiplex PCR. Counted here are over 350,000 clones, approximately 16% occurring once; the ten biggest clones make up about 0.02%. Sequencing was carried out using naive CD4+ T cells from blood. The receptor set was obtained from a young woman in good health. Each CDR3 is given with its conserved first and last residue. The D gene is left open where the match is weak. For some rows the clone size is stated as once, few or many, or as a class when expanded; others skip it.

CDR3nt: TGTGCCAGCAGCTTAGCGCGAGGGAACACTGAAGCTTTCTTT
CDR3aa: CASSLARGNTEAFF
d_gene: -
v_gene: TRBV7-2
abundance: few
j_gene: TRBJ1-1

CDR3nt: TGCAGCGTTGGAAATACAGGGGGCACCGGGGAGCTGTTTTTT
CDR3aa: CSVGNTGGTGELFF
d_gene: TRBD1
v_gene: TRBV29-1
abundance: few
j_gene: TRBJ2-2

CDR3nt: TGTGCCAGTACCCTGACAGGGAACTATGGCTACACCTTC
CDR3aa: CASTLTGNYGYTF
d_gene: TRBD1
v_gene: TRBV19
abundance: few
j_gene: TRBJ1-2

CDR3nt: TGTGCCAGCAGCCAAGACGGGCGGGCCATCAATGAGCAGTTCTTC
CDR3aa: CASSQDGRAINEQFF
d_gene: -
v_gene: TRBV4-2
abundance: -
j_gene: TRBJ2-1

CDR3nt: TGTGCCAGCAGCTTGCATCGCCCTACGGAGGGGGAGACCCAGTACTTC
CDR3aa: CASSLHRPTEGETQYF
d_gene: -
v_gene: TRBV5-4
abundance: -
j_gene: TRBJ2-5

CDR3nt: TGTGCCAGCTCACCAGAGCCCGAAAAACTGTTTTTT
CDR3aa: CASSPEPEKLFF
d_gene: -
v_gene: TRBV18
abundance: -
j_gene: TRBJ1-4

CDR3nt: TGTGCCTGGAAAACAGAAGGTTTAGTAACTAATGAAAAACTGTTTTTT
CDR3aa: CAWKTEGLVTNEKLFF
d_gene: -
v_gene: TRBV30
abundance: few
j_gene: TRBJ1-4

CDR3nt: TGTGCCAGCAGCTGGGGACTAGCGGGAGCTAGTGGGTCCTACAATGAGCAGTTCTTC
CDR3aa: CASSWGLAGASGSYNEQFF
d_gene: TRBD2
v_gene: TRBV7-9
abundance: few
j_gene: TRBJ2-1

CDR3nt: TGTGCCAGCAGTTTAATCTCCACAGATACGCAGTATTTT
CDR3aa: CASSLISTDTQYF
d_gene: -
v_gene: TRBV27
abundance: -
j_gene: TRBJ2-3

CDR3nt: TGTGCCAGTGGGGCAGGCTATGGCTACACCTTC
CDR3aa: CASGAGYGYTF
d_gene: -
v_gene: TRBV6-5
abundance: few
j_gene: TRBJ1-2

CDR3nt: TGTGCCAGCAGCTTTAGACCGGGACAGGGAAAGGAGACCCAGTACTTC
CDR3aa: CASSFRPGQGKETQYF
d_gene: TRBD1
v_gene: TRBV7-8
abundance: few
j_gene: TRBJ2-5

CDR3nt: TGCGCCAGCAGGGGCCAGGGGGCTACTTCATCGGAGACCCAGTACTTC
CDR3aa: CASRGQGATSSETQYF
d_gene: TRBD1
v_gene: TRBV5-1
abundance: -
j_gene: TRBJ2-5

CDR3nt: TGTGCCTGGACCCCAGCGTCGGTCAGTGAGCAGTTCTTC
CDR3aa: CAWTPASVSEQFF
d_gene: -
v_gene: TRBV30
abundance: -
j_gene: TRBJ2-1

CDR3nt: TGTGCCAGTAGTATAGATAACAGAATCGCGGGGGAGCTGTTTTTT
CDR3aa: CASSIDNRIAGELFF
d_gene: -
v_gene: TRBV19
abundance: -
j_gene: TRBJ2-2

CDR3nt: TGTGCCAGCAGACAGGGGAACGGCGAAAAACTGTTTTTT
CDR3aa: CASRQGNGEKLFF
d_gene: TRBD1
v_gene: TRBV28
abundance: -
j_gene: TRBJ1-4

CDR3nt: TGTGCCAGCTCACCGACAGGGGGTTATGGCTACACCTTC
CDR3aa: CASSPTGGYGYTF
d_gene: TRBD1
v_gene: TRBV18
abundance: few
j_gene: TRBJ1-2

CDR3nt: TGTGCCAGCTCACGACAGGGGGAAAGTGTCGCTGAAGCTTTCTTT
CDR3aa: CASSRQGESVAEAFF
d_gene: TRBD1
v_gene: TRBV18
abundance: -
j_gene: TRBJ1-1

CDR3nt: TGTGCCAGCAGCTCTCATACTAGCGGGGTTAACAATGAGCAGTTCTTC
CDR3aa: CASSSHTSGVNNEQFF
d_gene: TRBD2
v_gene: TRBV28
abundance: -
j_gene: TRBJ2-1

CDR3nt: TGTGCCATCAGTGCCAGGTCTGGCACTGAAGCTTTCTTT
CDR3aa: CAISARSGTEAFF
d_gene: -
v_gene: TRBV10-3
abundance: -
j_gene: TRBJ1-1

CDR3nt: TGTGCCTGGAGTGTACGGGGGAGTGGAACAGATACGCAGTATTTT
CDR3aa: CAWSVRGSGTDTQYF
d_gene: -
v_gene: TRBV30
abundance: -
j_gene: TRBJ2-3

CDR3nt: TGCAGCGCCGGGGGGGCCTTGAACACTGAAGCTTTCTTT
CDR3aa: CSAGGALNTEAFF
d_gene: -
v_gene: TRBV29-1
abundance: -
j_gene: TRBJ1-1

CDR3nt: TGTGCCTCGGCCACTCGAGGAGATCAGCCCCAGCATTTT
CDR3aa: CASATRGDQPQHF
d_gene: -
v_gene: TRBV30
abundance: -
j_gene: TRBJ1-5

CDR3nt: TGTGCCAGCAGCTCTGACAGGGGGCGCGAGCAGTACTTC
CDR3aa: CASSSDRGREQYF
d_gene: TRBD1
v_gene: TRBV7-2
abundance: few
j_gene: TRBJ2-7

CDR3nt: TGTGCCAGCAGCCTGGAAACTAGCGGGAGCGGGGCCTACGAGCAGTACTTC
CDR3aa: CASSLETSGSGAYEQYF
d_gene: TRBD2
v_gene: TRBV4-2
abundance: few
j_gene: TRBJ2-7

CDR3nt: TGTGCCAGCAGCTCTACCGGGACTGACAATGAGCAGTTCTTC
CDR3aa: CASSSTGTDNEQFF
d_gene: -
v_gene: TRBV7-3
abundance: -
j_gene: TRBJ2-1

CDR3nt: TGTGCCAGCAGCTTAAGAGGGGGCTTAGAGACCCAGTACTTC
CDR3aa: CASSLRGGLETQYF
d_gene: TRBD1
v_gene: TRBV7-9
abundance: -
j_gene: TRBJ2-5

CDR3nt: TGTGCCAGCAGTGAAGGAGAGGCCCAGTACTTC
CDR3aa: CASSEGEAQYF
d_gene: -
v_gene: TRBV25-1
abundance: -
j_gene: TRBJ2-5

CDR3nt: TGTGCCAGCAGAAAGACAGGGGTCGAGACCCAGTACTTC
CDR3aa: CASRKTGVETQYF
d_gene: TRBD1
v_gene: TRBV27
abundance: -
j_gene: TRBJ2-5

CDR3nt: TGTGCCACCAGCAGAGATAGAGGCACAGATACGCAGTATTTT
CDR3aa: CATSRDRGTDTQYF
d_gene: -
v_gene: TRBV15
abundance: -
j_gene: TRBJ2-3

CDR3nt: TGCAGCGTTGTCGGTGCCGGGGGGGAGACCCAGTACTTC
CDR3aa: CSVVGAGGETQYF
d_gene: TRBD2
v_gene: TRBV29-1
abundance: few
j_gene: TRBJ2-5

CDR3nt: TGTGCCAGCAGCCCCCGTGGCAGGAGGCGCCCAGATACGCAGTATTTT
CDR3aa: CASSPRGRRRPDTQYF
d_gene: -
v_gene: TRBV9
abundance: -
j_gene: TRBJ2-3

CDR3nt: TGTGCCATCAGTGAGTCGACAGGGCTAGAGACCCAGTACTTC
CDR3aa: CAISESTGLETQYF
d_gene: TRBD1
v_gene: TRBV10-3
abundance: few
j_gene: TRBJ2-5

CDR3nt: TGTGCCAGCACGTCGACGGAGATGAACACTGAAGCTTTCTTT
CDR3aa: CASTSTEMNTEAFF
d_gene: -
v_gene: TRBV7-2
abundance: -
j_gene: TRBJ1-1

CDR3nt: TGCAGCGTTGTACAGGGAGGCTACACCTTC
CDR3aa: CSVVQGGYTF
d_gene: -
v_gene: TRBV29-1
abundance: few
j_gene: TRBJ1-2

CDR3nt: TGTGCCAGCAGCGTCTCCAGCTATGGCTACACCTTC
CDR3aa: CASSVSSYGYTF
d_gene: -
v_gene: TRBV9
abundance: -
j_gene: TRBJ1-2

CDR3nt: TGTGCCATCAAGACAGGAAATCAAGAGACCCAGTACTTC
CDR3aa: CAIKTGNQETQYF
d_gene: -
v_gene: TRBV10-3
abundance: -
j_gene: TRBJ2-5

CDR3nt: TGTGCCAGCAGCTTGGGGACAGGGACGCGGTCCTACAATGAGCAGTTCTTC
CDR3aa: CASSLGTGTRSYNEQFF
d_gene: TRBD1
v_gene: TRBV5-6
abundance: few
j_gene: TRBJ2-1

CDR3nt: TGTGCCAGCAGCTTGAGCACCTTTAATGAAAAACTGTTTTTT
CDR3aa: CASSLSTFNEKLFF
d_gene: -
v_gene: TRBV11-2
abundance: -
j_gene: TRBJ1-4

CDR3nt: TGTGCCAGCAGCCTCAGCTACGAGCAGTACTTC
CDR3aa: CASSLSYEQYF
d_gene: -
v_gene: TRBV2
abundance: -
j_gene: TRBJ2-7

CDR3nt: TGTGCCAGCAGCACGGACAGCTACGAGCAGTACTTC
CDR3aa: CASSTDSYEQYF
d_gene: -
v_gene: TRBV7-3
abundance: few
j_gene: TRBJ2-7

CDR3nt: TGCGCCAGCAGCTTGGTCGGTATGGATACGCAGTATTTT
CDR3aa: CASSLVGMDTQYF
d_gene: -
v_gene: TRBV5-1
abundance: few
j_gene: TRBJ2-3

CDR3nt: TGTGCCAGCAGCCCCTGGGGGGCCTACAATGAGCAGTTCTTC
CDR3aa: CASSPWGAYNEQFF
d_gene: -
v_gene: TRBV28
abundance: -
j_gene: TRBJ2-1

CDR3nt: TGTGCCAGCAGTGCGAGGGACAGGAACACTGAAGCTTTCTTT
CDR3aa: CASSARDRNTEAFF
d_gene: TRBD1
v_gene: TRBV2
abundance: -
j_gene: TRBJ1-1

CDR3nt: TGCGCCAGCAGTCAATCGGGAGAGACAGGGAGATCTGGAAACACCATATATTTT
CDR3aa: CASSQSGETGRSGNTIYF
d_gene: TRBD1
v_gene: TRBV23-1
abundance: few
j_gene: TRBJ1-3

CDR3nt: TGTGCCTGGACCCCACGCGGCGAAAAACTGTTTTTT
CDR3aa: CAWTPRGEKLFF
d_gene: -
v_gene: TRBV30
abundance: -
j_gene: TRBJ1-4

CDR3nt: TGCAGCGGTGGACGGGCCGAGGGTGGCTACACCTTC
CDR3aa: CSGGRAEGGYTF
d_gene: -
v_gene: TRBV29-1
abundance: -
j_gene: TRBJ1-2

CDR3nt: TGTGCCAGCAGTGACACTAGCGGGGGGAACAATGAGCAGTTCTTC
CDR3aa: CASSDTSGGNNEQFF
d_gene: TRBD2
v_gene: TRBV6-6
abundance: -
j_gene: TRBJ2-1

CDR3nt: TGTGCCAGCTCACCAGAGACAGGGCGCTACGAGCAGTACTTC
CDR3aa: CASSPETGRYEQYF
d_gene: TRBD1
v_gene: TRBV18
abundance: few
j_gene: TRBJ2-7